These 27 T cell receptor beta chains originate from one sample sequenced in a study of cytomegalovirus exposure and HLA in healthy donors. Amplification used 60 Vbeta primers and 13 Jbeta primers. The assay was immunoSEQ multiplex PCR, and TCRdb's table has in-frame clones only and misses some. Found here are about 140,000 clones, more than 75% of them singletons; the top ten hold 1.8%. The sample consisted of PBMCs. The receptors derive from a man aged 35-49 years in good health and CMV-seronegative.

The chain recombines TRBV4-1 with TRBJ2-4; D might be TRBD2 (5 bases). CDR1 is MGHRA, CDR2 YSYEKL, per germline. This CDR3 has 17 residues. V lost 0 bases and J lost 3, with 15 bases in between. CDR3 loop: CASSQEQLYRDKNIQYF. The DNA for the CDR3 is TGCGCCAGCAGCCAAGAGCAGTTATACCGGGACAAAAACATTCAGTACTTC.

Comment on this clone: A junction boundary mismatches the germline segment, possibly from a read error. The chain is built from TRBV2 and TRBJ2-7; TRBD2 matches at 12 bases. In germline, CDR1 is SNHLY, CDR2 FYNNEI. This CDR3 region has 13 residues. CDR3 sequence: CASSREVRLAGAF. CDR3 coding DNA: TGTGCCAGCAGTAGAGAGGTCCGACTAGCGGGAGCCTTC.

The chain combines TRBV28 with TRBJ2-1; 12 bases are shared with TRBD2. Germline CDR1 and CDR2: MDHEN and SYDVKM. The CDR3 consists of 16 residues. V was clipped by 5 bases and J by 3 bases; unmatched bases: 5. The CDR3 here is CASSPRTSGNYNEQFF. CDR3 DNA sequence: TGTGCCAGCAGTCCTCGGACTAGCGGGAACTACAATGAGCAGTTCTTC.

Remarks on this clone: Other nucleotide sequences from this sample produce the same CDR3. V is TRBV27 and J is TRBJ2-7, with a tentative D call TRBD2 (5 bases). The ends were cut back, 3 bases at V and 5 bases at J, with 8 bases in the middle. The CDR3 totals 12 residues. Germline CDR1 MNHEY, CDR2 SMNVEV (reference sequence). The CDR3 loop reads CASSLLGDEQYF. The DNA for the CDR3 is TGTGCCAGCAGTTTGTTGGGAGACGAGCAGTACTTC.

V usage is TRBV5-1 and J usage is TRBJ2-5, with 8 bases fitting TRBD2. TRBJ2-7 explains the end of the DNA better; the J call may be wrong. This CDR3 region has 16 residues. Per the germline V gene, CDR1 is SGHRS and CDR2 is YFSETQ. The chain's CDR3 is CASSLGGGRRNYEQYF. For the CDR3, the DNA is TGCGCCAGCAGCCTCGGGGGGGGCCGGCGGAACTACGAGCAGTACTTC.

The genes are TRBV7-9 and TRBJ2-6; 11 bases line up with TRBD1. Trimming removed 1 base from V and 4 bases from J; junction bases left unmatched: 9. Germline V gene data show CDR1 as SEHNR and CDR2 as FQNEAQ (reference sequence). CDR3 length: 19 amino acids. This CDR3 reads CASSLVGTGGLSGANVLTF. As DNA, the CDR3 is TGTGCCAGCAGCTTAGTGGGGACAGGGGGTCTCTCGGGGGCCAACGTCCTGACTTTC.

In this sample, this clone turned up a few times. The rearrangement uses TRBV11-2 and TRBJ2-5, with D perhaps TRBD2 (7 bases). This CDR3 has 15 residues. Trimming stripped 7 bases from V and 5 bases from J, with 20 bases between. Germline-derived CDR1 and CDR2 are SGHAT and FQNNGV. CDR3 nucleotides: TGTGCCAGCACACTTAGGGGGAGCGGGGTCGAGACCCAGTACTTC. It encodes CASTLRGSGVETQYF.

Concerning this clone: A read error may produce the germline difference seen at one junction end. The chain carries TRBV9 and TRBJ1-6; D unclear. Germline values: CDR1 SGDLS, CDR2 YYNGEE. CDR3 length: 15 amino acids. The CDR3 nucleotides are TGTGCCAGTAGCGTGGCGGGAATTTCCAATTCACCCCTCCACTTT. Amino acid sequence: CASSVAGISNSPLHF.

V is TRBV30 and J is TRBJ1-4; 9 nucleotides match TRBD1. The CDR3 has 14 residues. Unmatched junction bases numbered 5, after V lost 3 bases and J lost 6 bases. In germline, CDR1 is GTSNPN, CDR2 SVGIG (reference sequence). The CDR3 DNA follows: TGTGCCTGGAGCCGGGACAGGGCTGATGAAAAACTGTTTTTT. The encoded protein is CAWSRDRADEKLFF.

The rearrangement joins TRBV15 to TRBJ2-3; D possibly corresponds to TRBD2 (5 bases). CDR1 and CDR2 from the germline V gene are LNHNV and YYDKDF (reference sequence). CDR3 length: 15 residues. Trimming took off 3 bases at V and 4 bases at J, with 14 bases between the two ends. Written as DNA, the CDR3 is TGTGCCACCAGCAGCTCGCCGGCTAGCCCAGATACGCAGTATTTT. Protein product: CATSSSPASPDTQYF.

Details on this clone: One junction end disagrees with the germline gene, perhaps due to a read error. Other DNA sequences in this specimen translate into the identical CDR3. The gene calls are TRBV19 and TRBJ2-1, with 8 nucleotides matching TRBD2. The germline V gene encodes CDR1 LNHDA and CDR2 SQIVND (reference sequence). The CDR3 has 15 residues. DNA for the CDR3: TGCGCCAGTAGTCCCGGGAGGGCCCAGGAGAATGAGCAGTTCTTC. Its translation: CASSPGRAQENEQFF.

The V gene is TRBV30, the J gene TRBJ1-2, with D possibly matching TRBD1 (6 bases). Trimming took 3 bases from V and 2 from J, leaving 7 bases between them. CDR3 length equals 12 residues. The germline CDR1 and CDR2 sequences are GTSNPN and SVGIG (reference sequence). CDR3 coding DNA: TGTGCCTGGAGCACAGGGAACTATGGCTACACCTTC. Amino acids: CAWSTGNYGYTF.

The genes are TRBV19 and TRBJ2-5, with 10 bases lining up with TRBD2. The germline gives CDR1 LNHDA, CDR2 SQIVND (reference sequence). V trimming: 3 bases; J trimming: 4 bases; junction bases outside the gene matches: 5. This CDR3 comprises 15 residues. CDR3 loop: CASSIWSSGGETQYF. CDR3 nucleotide sequence: TGTGCCAGTAGTATTTGGTCTAGCGGGGGAGAGACCCAGTACTTC.

This clone has more than one count but fewer than ten. The chain joins TRBV19 to TRBJ2-5; 8 bases fit TRBD1. The germline CDR1 and CDR2 sequences are LNHDA and SQIVND (reference sequence). Losses at the gene ends were 6 bases for V and 3 bases for J; bases not matched to a gene: 3. The CDR3 sequence is 13 residues long. In nucleotides, the CDR3 is TGTGCCAGTAGGCCACAGGGGGAAGAGACCCAGTACTTC. Translated, it gives CASRPQGEETQYF.

The chain has TRBV30 and TRBJ2-1; 15 bases align to TRBD2. CDR1 is GTSNPN and CDR2 is SVGIG in the germline V gene (reference sequence). The length of the CDR3 is 19 residues. The junction had 6 bases not matched to a gene; V was cut back by 0 bases and J by 0 bases. The CDR3 sequence is CAWSVGTSGRTYSYNEQFF. The CDR3 region has the DNA TGTGCCTGGAGTGTCGGGACTAGCGGGAGGACTTACTCCTACAATGAGCAGTTCTTC.

The chain employs TRBV5-6 and TRBJ2-5, with no clear D. V lost 2 bases and J 5 bases, leaving 7 bases between the germline ends. The CDR3 is 12 amino acids. Looked up from germline, CDR1 is SGHDT and CDR2 is YYEEEE. CDR3 sequence: CASSFFYETQYF. The CDR3 coding sequence is TGTGCCAGCAGCTTTTTCTACGAGACCCAGTACTTC. Variable domain in full (rest from reference TRBV5-6 and TRBJ2-5): DAGVTQSPTHLIKTRGQQVTLRCSPKSGHDTVSWYQQALGQGPQFIFQYYEEEERQRGNFPDRFSGHQFPNYSSELNVNALLLGDSALYLCASSFFYETQYFGPGTRLLVL.

V is TRBV11-1 and J is TRBJ1-3, with 8 bases matching TRBD1. Germline values: CDR1 SGHAT, CDR2 FQDESV (reference sequence). The V gene end was trimmed by 3 bases and the J gene end by 4 bases; junction bases not matched to a gene: 5. The CDR3 contains 15 residues. The CDR3 nucleotides are TGTGCCAGCAGCTTGGATGGGACAGGAGGAAACACCATATATTTT. Its translation is CASSLDGTGGNTIYF.

V and J are TRBV27 and TRBJ1-2, with 8 bases matching TRBD1. The CDR3 has 14 residues. V lost 1 base and J lost 5; bases outside the gene matches: 3. CDR1 is MNHEY and CDR2 is SMNVEV in the germline V gene (reference sequence). This CDR3 is CASSLFGTGYGYTF. The CDR3 DNA is TGTGCCAGCAGTTTATTCGGGACAGGATATGGCTACACCTTC.

This clone was recorded only once. Compared with germline, one end of the junction differs, possibly owing to a read error. V and J are TRBV5-1 and TRBJ2-7; 8 nucleotides line up with TRBD2. The CDR3 has 16 residues. CDR1 and CDR2 from the germline V gene are SGHRS and YFSETQ. CDR3 coding DNA: TGCGCCAGCAGCTTAGTACTAGCGGAGACAACCTACGGGCAGTACTTC. This sequence encodes CASSLVLAETTYGQYF. Looking up the rest from reference TRBV5-1 and TRBJ2-7 gives the full variable domain: KAGVTQTPRYLIKTRGQQVTLSCSPISGHRSVSWYQQTPGQGLQFLFEYFSETQRNKGNFPGRFSGRQFSNSRSEMNVSTLELGDSALYLCASSLVLAETTYGQYFGPGTRLTVT.

The chain couples TRBV27 to TRBJ2-5, with D perhaps matching TRBD2 (6 bases). The J call is in doubt because the DNA end fits TRBJ2-7 better. Per the germline V gene, CDR1 is MNHEY and CDR2 is SMNVEV (reference sequence). The CDR3 runs 14 residues. The CDR3 reads CASSPGLASYEQYF. CDR3 nucleotide sequence: TGTGCCAGCAGTCCGGGACTTGCGTCCTACGAGCAGTACTTC.

This chain connects TRBV5-6 to TRBJ1-2; 8 positions match TRBD1. With 0 bases clipped from V and 5 bases from J, the junction kept 3 bases outside the gene matches. Germline assignment: CDR1 SGHDT and CDR2 YYEEEE. This CDR3 comprises 14 residues. CDR3 loop: CASSLGDRLYGYTF. Written as DNA, the CDR3 is TGTGCCAGCAGCTTGGGGGACAGGCTTTATGGCTACACCTTC. The complete variable domain, with remaining parts taken from reference TRBV5-6 and TRBJ1-2, reads DAGVTQSPTHLIKTRGQQVTLRCSPKSGHDTVSWYQQALGQGPQFIFQYYEEEERQRGNFPDRFSGHQFPNYSSELNVNALLLGDSALYLCASSLGDRLYGYTFGSGTRLTVV.

The V call is TRBV10-3, the J call TRBJ2-7, with a possible D match to TRBD1 (6 bases). This CDR3 is built from 13 residues. Trimming cost V 5 bases and J 3 bases, with 11 bases left between them. Germline-derived CDR1 and CDR2 are ENHRY and SYGVKD. The CDR3 nucleotides read TGTGCCATCAGTTCAGGGGACAACTACGAGCAGTACTTC. Protein sequence: CAISSGDNYEQYF.

A few counts support this clone. The chain has TRBV7-9 and TRBJ1-2; D gene uncertain. This CDR3 is 15 amino acids long. V was cut by 5 bases and J by 8 bases, with 21 bases left in between. The germline V gene has CDR1 SEHNR and CDR2 FQNEAQ (reference sequence). The CDR3 nucleotides read TGTGCCAGCAGCCAATATGCACTGGGCGCAGGAGGCTACACCTTC. It encodes CASSQYALGAGGYTF.

J is TRBJ2-1 and V is TRBV10-2; D gene uncertain. Germline V gives CDR1 WSHSY, CDR2 SAAADI. Trimming cost V 3 bases and J 3 bases, with 12 bases left between them. This CDR3 has 15 amino acids. The CDR3 sequence: CASSDPRLIYNEQFF. The CDR3 nucleotides are TGCGCCAGCAGTGACCCGCGATTAATCTACAATGAGCAGTTCTTC.

This clone showed up just once. The rearrangement uses TRBV27 and TRBJ2-2; 8 bases match TRBD2. V dropped 7 bases and J dropped 2; count of bases not matched to a gene: 9. CDR1 and CDR2 from the germline V gene are MNHEY and SMNVEV (reference sequence). The CDR3 contains 16 residues. The CDR3 region is CASTWAGGPNTGELFF. CDR3 DNA: TGTGCCAGCACGTGGGCGGGAGGTCCAAACACCGGGGAGCTGTTTTTT.

Here the CDR3 DNA reads TGTGCCACCAGCAGACTAGCGGGCTACAATGAGCAGTTCTTC. It is translated as CATSRLAGYNEQFF. J is TRBJ2-1 and V is TRBV15; TRBD2 agrees at 8 bases. The germline V gene has CDR1 LNHNV and CDR2 YYDKDF (reference sequence). The CDR3 has 14 amino acids. V lost 2 bases, J lost 3 bases, and 0 bases stayed unmatched.

The genes are TRBV28 and TRBJ2-7; 7 positions match TRBD1. J was trimmed by 3 bases and V by 7 bases; bases with no gene match: 3. CDR1 MDHEN and CDR2 SYDVKM come from the germline V gene. The CDR3 loop spans 12 amino acids. Written as DNA, the CDR3 is TGTGCCAGCAACAGGGGTTTCTACGAGCAGTACTTC. Amino acids: CASNRGFYEQYF.